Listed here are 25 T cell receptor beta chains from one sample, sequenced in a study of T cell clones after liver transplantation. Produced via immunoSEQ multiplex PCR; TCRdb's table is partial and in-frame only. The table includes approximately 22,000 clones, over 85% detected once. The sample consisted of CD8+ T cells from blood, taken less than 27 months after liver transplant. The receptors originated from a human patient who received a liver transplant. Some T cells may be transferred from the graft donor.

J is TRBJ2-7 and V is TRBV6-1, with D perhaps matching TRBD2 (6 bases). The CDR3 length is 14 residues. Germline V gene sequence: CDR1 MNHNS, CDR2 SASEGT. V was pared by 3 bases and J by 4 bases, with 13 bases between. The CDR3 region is CASSDELARYEQYF. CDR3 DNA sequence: TGTGCCAGCAGTGATGAGCTAGCGCGGTACGAGCAGTACTTC.

The CDR3 nucleotides are TGTGCCAGCAGACTTGAGCGGGTGTTGGCGGGAGGAAGTAATGAGCAGTTCTTC. This encodes CASRLERVLAGGSNEQFF. The chain couples TRBV27 to TRBJ2-1, with TRBD2 matching over 8 bases. From germline, CDR1 is MNHEY and CDR2 SMNVEV (reference sequence). The CDR3 runs 18 residues. Losses at the gene ends were 6 bases for V and 7 bases for J; bases not matched to a gene: 20.

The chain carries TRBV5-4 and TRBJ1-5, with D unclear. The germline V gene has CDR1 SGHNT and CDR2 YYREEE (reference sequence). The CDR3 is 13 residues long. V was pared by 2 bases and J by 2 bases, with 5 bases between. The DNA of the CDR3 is TGTGCCAGCAGCTTAGATGGCAATCAGCCCCAGCATTTT. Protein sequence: CASSLDGNQPQHF.

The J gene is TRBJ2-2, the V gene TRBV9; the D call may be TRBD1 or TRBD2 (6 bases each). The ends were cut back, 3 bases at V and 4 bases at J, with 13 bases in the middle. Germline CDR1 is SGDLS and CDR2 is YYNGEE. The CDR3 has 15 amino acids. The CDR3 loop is CASSDGGGGTGELFF. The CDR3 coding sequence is TGTGCCAGCAGCGACGGAGGGGGAGGCACCGGGGAGCTGTTTTTT.

The CDR3 here is CASSNYGTGAHEQYF. The CDR3 bases are TGTGCCAGCAGTAACTATGGGACAGGGGCCCACGAGCAGTACTTC. V gene TRBV27 combines with J gene TRBJ2-7; 10 bases are shared with TRBD1. Germline CDR1 MNHEY, CDR2 SMNVEV (reference sequence). With V trimmed by 5 bases and J by 5 bases, 9 bases remained unmatched. The CDR3 length is 15 residues.

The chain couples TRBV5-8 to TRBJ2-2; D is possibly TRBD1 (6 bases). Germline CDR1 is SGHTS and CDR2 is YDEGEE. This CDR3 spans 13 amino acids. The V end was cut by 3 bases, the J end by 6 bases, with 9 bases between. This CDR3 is CASSSGQPGELFF. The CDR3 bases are TGTGCCAGCAGCTCCGGACAGCCCGGGGAGCTGTTTTTT.

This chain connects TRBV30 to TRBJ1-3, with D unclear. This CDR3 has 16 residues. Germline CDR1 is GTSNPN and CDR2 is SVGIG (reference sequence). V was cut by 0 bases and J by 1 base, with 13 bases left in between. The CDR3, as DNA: TGTGCCTGGAGTGTACCCGGCAGGCAATCTGGAAACACCATATATTTT. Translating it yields CAWSVPGRQSGNTIYF.

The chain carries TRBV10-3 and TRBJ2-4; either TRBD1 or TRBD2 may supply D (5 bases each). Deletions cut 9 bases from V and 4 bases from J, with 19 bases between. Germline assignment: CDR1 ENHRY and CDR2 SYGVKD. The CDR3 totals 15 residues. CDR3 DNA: TGTGCCATAAAGGGCGAGGGGAATCTGAAAAACATTCAGTACTTC. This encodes CAIKGEGNLKNIQYF.

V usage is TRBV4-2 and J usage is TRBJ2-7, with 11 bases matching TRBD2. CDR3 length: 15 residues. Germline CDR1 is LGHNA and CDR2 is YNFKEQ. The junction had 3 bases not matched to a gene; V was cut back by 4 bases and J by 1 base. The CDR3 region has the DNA TGTGCCAGCAGCCGGGGACTAGCGGTATCCTACGAGCAGTACTTC. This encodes CASSRGLAVSYEQYF.

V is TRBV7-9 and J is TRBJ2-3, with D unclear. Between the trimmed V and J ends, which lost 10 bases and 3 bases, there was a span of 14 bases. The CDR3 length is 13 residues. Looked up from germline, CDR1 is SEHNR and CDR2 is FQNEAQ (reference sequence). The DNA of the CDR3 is TGTGCCACAGCCGGGCCGACGACAGATACGCAGTATTTT. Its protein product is CATAGPTTDTQYF.

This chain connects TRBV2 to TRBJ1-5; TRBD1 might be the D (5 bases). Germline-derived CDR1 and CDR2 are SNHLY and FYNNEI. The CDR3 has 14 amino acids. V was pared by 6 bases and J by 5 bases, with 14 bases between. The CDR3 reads CASSGTLGDQPQHF. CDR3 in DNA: TGTGCCAGCAGCGGGACGCTGGGAGATCAGCCCCAGCATTTT. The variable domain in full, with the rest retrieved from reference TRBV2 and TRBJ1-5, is EPEVTQTPSHQVTQMGQEVILRCVPISNHLYFYWYRQILGQKVEFLVSFYNNEISEKSEIFDDQFSVERPDGSNFTLKIRSTKLEDSAMYFCASSGTLGDQPQHFGDGTRLSIL.

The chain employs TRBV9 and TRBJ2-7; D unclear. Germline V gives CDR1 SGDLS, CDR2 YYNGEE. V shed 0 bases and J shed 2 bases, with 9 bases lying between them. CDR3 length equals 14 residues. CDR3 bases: TGTGCCAGCAGCGTAGGCGGCCCCGCCTACGAGCAGTACTTC. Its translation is CASSVGGPAYEQYF.

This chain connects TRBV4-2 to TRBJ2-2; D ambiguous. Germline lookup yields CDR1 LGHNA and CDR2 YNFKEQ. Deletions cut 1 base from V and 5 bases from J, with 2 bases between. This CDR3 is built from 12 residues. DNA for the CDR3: TGTGCCAGCAGCCAAGGGACCGGGGAGCTGTTTTTT. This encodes CASSQGTGELFF.

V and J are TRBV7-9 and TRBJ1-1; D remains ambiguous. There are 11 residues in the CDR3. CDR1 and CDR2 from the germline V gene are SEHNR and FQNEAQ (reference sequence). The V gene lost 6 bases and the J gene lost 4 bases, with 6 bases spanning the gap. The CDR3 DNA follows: TGTGCCAGCAGTCCTCCCACTGAAGCTTTCTTT. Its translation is CASSPPTEAFF.

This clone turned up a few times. CDR3 in DNA: TGCGCCAGCAGCCAAGATAGAGGCAGTAGCTATGGCTACACCTTC. Protein: CASSQDRGSSYGYTF. This rearrangement joins TRBV4-1 to TRBJ1-2; no definite D call. CDR1 and CDR2 from the germline V gene are MGHRA and YSYEKL. V lost 0 bases and J 4 bases, leaving 12 bases between the germline ends. CDR3 length: 15 residues.

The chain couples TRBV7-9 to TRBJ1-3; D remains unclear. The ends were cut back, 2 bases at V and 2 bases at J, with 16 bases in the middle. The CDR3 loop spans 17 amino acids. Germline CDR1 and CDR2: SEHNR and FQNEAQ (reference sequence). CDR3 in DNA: TGTGCCAGCAGCTTAAAGGGCAGGAGACCCCCTGGAAACACCATATATTTT. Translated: CASSLKGRRPPGNTIYF.

CDR3 DNA: TGTGCCAGCAGCTTTCCCGGCAGGAGCTACGAGCAGTACTTC. Protein product: CASSFPGRSYEQYF. The chain joins TRBV7-9 to TRBJ2-7; D gene unclear. The germline V gene has CDR1 SEHNR and CDR2 FQNEAQ (reference sequence). V lost 3 bases to trimming and J lost 3 bases, with 12 bases between them. The CDR3 totals 14 residues.

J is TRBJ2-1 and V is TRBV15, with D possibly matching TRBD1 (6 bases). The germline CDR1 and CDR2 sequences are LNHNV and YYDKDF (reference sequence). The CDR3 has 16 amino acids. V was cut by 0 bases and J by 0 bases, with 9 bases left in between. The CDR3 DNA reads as TGTGCCACCAGCAGAGACAGGGGTTACTCCTACAATGAGCAGTTCTTC. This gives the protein CATSRDRGYSYNEQFF.

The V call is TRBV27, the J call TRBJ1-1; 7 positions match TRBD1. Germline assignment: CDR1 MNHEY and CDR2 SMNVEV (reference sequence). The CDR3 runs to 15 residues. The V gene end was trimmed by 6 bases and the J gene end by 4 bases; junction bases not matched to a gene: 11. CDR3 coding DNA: TGTGCCAGCAGCCACCGGGGAGGGGGCCTCACTGAAGCTTTCTTT. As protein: CASSHRGGGLTEAFF.

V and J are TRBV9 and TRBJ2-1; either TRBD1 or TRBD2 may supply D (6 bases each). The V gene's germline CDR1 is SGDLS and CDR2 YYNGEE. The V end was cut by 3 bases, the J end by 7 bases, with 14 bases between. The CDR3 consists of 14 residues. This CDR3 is CASSDPGGNNEQFF. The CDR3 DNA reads TGTGCCAGCAGCGACCCCGGGGGCAATAATGAGCAGTTCTTC.

Here the CDR3 DNA reads TGCGCCAGCAGCCAAGCACCGGGCTACGAGCAGTACTTC. Its protein product is CASSQAPGYEQYF. The rearrangement joins TRBV4-1 to TRBJ2-7; D gene unclear. CDR1 is MGHRA, CDR2 YSYEKL, per germline. Deletions cut 1 base from V and 3 bases from J, with 7 bases between. There are 13 residues in the CDR3.

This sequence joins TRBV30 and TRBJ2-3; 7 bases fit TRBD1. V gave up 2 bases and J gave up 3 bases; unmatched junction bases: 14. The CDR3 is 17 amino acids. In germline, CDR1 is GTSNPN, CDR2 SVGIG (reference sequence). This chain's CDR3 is CAWSIGPGQTLTDTQYF. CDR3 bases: TGTGCCTGGAGTATCGGACCGGGACAGACTTTAACAGATACGCAGTATTTT.

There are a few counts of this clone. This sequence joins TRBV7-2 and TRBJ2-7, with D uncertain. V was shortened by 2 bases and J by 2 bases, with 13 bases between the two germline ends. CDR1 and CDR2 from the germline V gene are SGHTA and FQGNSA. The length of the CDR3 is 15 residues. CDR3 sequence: CASSLTGPYPYEQYF. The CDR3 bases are TGTGCCAGCAGCTTAACTGGCCCCTACCCCTACGAGCAGTACTTC.

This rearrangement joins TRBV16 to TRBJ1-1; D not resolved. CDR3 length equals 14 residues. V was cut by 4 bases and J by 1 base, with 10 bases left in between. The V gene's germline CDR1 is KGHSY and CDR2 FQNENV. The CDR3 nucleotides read TGTGCCAGCAGCCCCTACGCGGGGAACACTGAAGCTTTCTTT. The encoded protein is CASSPYAGNTEAFF.

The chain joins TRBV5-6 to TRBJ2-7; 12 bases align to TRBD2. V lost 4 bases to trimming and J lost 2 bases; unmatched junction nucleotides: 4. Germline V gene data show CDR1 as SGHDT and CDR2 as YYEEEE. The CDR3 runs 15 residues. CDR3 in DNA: TGTGCCAGCAGCCAGACTAGCGGGAGTCCCTACGAGCAGTACTTC. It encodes CASSQTSGSPYEQYF. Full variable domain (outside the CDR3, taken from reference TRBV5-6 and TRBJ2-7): DAGVTQSPTHLIKTRGQQVTLRCSPKSGHDTVSWYQQALGQGPQFIFQYYEEEERQRGNFPDRFSGHQFPNYSSELNVNALLLGDSALYLCASSQTSGSPYEQYFGPGTRLTVT.